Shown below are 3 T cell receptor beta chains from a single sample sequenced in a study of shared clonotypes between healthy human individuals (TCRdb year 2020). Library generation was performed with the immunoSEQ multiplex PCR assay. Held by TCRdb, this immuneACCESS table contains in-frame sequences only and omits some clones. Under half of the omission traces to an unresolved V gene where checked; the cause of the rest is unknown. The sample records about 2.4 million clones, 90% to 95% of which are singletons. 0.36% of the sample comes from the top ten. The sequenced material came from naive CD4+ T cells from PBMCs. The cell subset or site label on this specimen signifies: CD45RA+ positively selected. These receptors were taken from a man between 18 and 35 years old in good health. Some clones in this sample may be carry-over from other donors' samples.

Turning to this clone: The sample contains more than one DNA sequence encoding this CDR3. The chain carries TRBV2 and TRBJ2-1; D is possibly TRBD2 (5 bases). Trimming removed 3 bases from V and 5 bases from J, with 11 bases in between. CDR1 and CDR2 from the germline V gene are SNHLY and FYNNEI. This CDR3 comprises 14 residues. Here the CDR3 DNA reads TGTGCCAGCAGTGATCGGCTAGCCGACAATGAGCAGTTCTTC. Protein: CASSDRLADNEQFF. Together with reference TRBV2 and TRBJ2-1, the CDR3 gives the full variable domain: EPEVTQTPSHQVTQMGQEVILRCVPISNHLYFYWYRQILGQKVEFLVSFYNNEISEKSEIFDDQFSVERPDGSNFTLKIRSTKLEDSAMYFCASSDRLADNEQFFGPGTRLTVL.

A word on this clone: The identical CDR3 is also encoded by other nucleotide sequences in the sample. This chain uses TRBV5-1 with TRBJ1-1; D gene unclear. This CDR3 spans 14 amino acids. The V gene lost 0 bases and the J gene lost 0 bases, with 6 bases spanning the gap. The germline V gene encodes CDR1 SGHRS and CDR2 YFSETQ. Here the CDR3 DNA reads TGCGCCAGCAGCTTGGCAGCAATGAACACTGAAGCTTTCTTT. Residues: CASSLAAMNTEAFF.

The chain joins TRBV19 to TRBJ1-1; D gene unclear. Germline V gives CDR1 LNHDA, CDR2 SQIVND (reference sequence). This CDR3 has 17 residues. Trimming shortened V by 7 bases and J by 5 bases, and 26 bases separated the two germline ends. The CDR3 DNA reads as TGTGCCAGTACTCAAACACTTCTTGGAGAGGAATGGACTGAAGCTTTCTTT. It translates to CASTQTLLGEEWTEAFF. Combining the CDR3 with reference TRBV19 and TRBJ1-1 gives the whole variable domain DGGITQSPKYLFRKEGQNVTLSCEQNLNHDAMYWYRQDPGQGLRLIYYSQIVNDFQKGDIAEGYSVSREKKESFPLTVTSAQKNPTAFYLCASTQTLLGEEWTEAFFGQGTRLTVV.